Shown below are 11 T cell receptor beta chains from a single sample sequenced in a study of cytomegalovirus exposure and HLA in healthy donors (dated by TCRdb to about 2017). The receptor library was made with the immunoSEQ multiplex PCR assay. For the multiplex PCR, a mixture combining 60 forward primers for TCR Vbeta segments and 13 reverse primers for TCR Jbeta segments was used. TCRdb provides this immuneACCESS table in a form limited to in-frame rearrangements. Some clones are lacking; in checked studies, under half of them reflect an unresolved V gene, and why the rest are absent is not known. Within this sample are under 200,000 clones, with roughly four fifths of them counted one time only. Of the sample, around 11% is held by the ten largest clones. The source material was PBMCs. All receptors come from a man over 45 in good health and CMV-seropositive.

A word on this clone: This specimen includes other DNA sequences encoding the same CDR3. The chain is built from TRBV2 and TRBJ2-2; 10 nucleotides align to TRBD1. Germline values: CDR1 SNHLY, CDR2 FYNNEI. V dropped 9 bases and J dropped 6; count of bases not matched to a gene: 4. This CDR3 contains 13 residues. The CDR3 DNA reads TGTGCCAGTACCGGACAGGGGGCCGGGGAGCTGTTTTTT. Translation gives CASTGQGAGELFF.

This CDR3 is CASSPRDRGRNEQFF. DNA for the CDR3: TGTGCCAGCAGCCCCCGGGACAGGGGACGCAATGAGCAGTTCTTC. The chain links TRBV7-2 to TRBJ2-1; 10 bases map to TRBD1. CDR3 length equals 15 residues. J was trimmed by 6 bases and V by 5 bases; bases with no gene match: 7. From germline, CDR1 is SGHTA and CDR2 FQGNSA.

The rearrangement links TRBV7-2 to TRBJ2-5, with D perhaps TRBD2 (6 bases). Germline CDR1 and CDR2: SGHTA and FQGNSA. V was clipped by 3 bases and J by 2 bases, with 10 bases between them. The length of the CDR3 is 14 residues. The CDR3 DNA is TGTGCCAGCAGCTTCGCGGGATCACAAGAGACCCAGTACTTC. It is translated as CASSFAGSQETQYF.

The CDR3 sequence is CASSYTGVESYNEQFF. CDR3 DNA: TGTGCCAGCAGCTATACCGGAGTCGAATCCTACAATGAGCAGTTCTTC. The rearrangement links TRBV11-2 to TRBJ2-1; D remains unclear. CDR3 length equals 16 residues. Germline CDR1 SGHAT, CDR2 FQNNGV. Between the trimmed V and J ends, which lost 4 bases and 1 base, there was a span of 14 bases.

The genes are TRBV30 and TRBJ1-1, with a tentative D call TRBD1 (5 bases). The CDR3 runs to 13 residues. Germline assignment: CDR1 GTSNPN and CDR2 SVGIG (reference sequence). Trimming removed 3 bases at V and 8 bases at J, with 16 bases between. CDR3 DNA: TGTGCCTGGAGGTGGGTAGAGGAGGGGGAAGCTTTCTTT. Translating gives CAWRWVEEGEAFF.

V gene TRBV7-9 combines with J gene TRBJ2-4; TRBD2 is a possible D gene (6 bases). The ends were cut back, 4 bases at V and 6 bases at J, with 16 bases in the middle. The CDR3 contains 15 residues. Germline V gives CDR1 SEHNR, CDR2 FQNEAQ (reference sequence). The chain's CDR3 is CASSSGLPYRNIQYF. The DNA of the CDR3 is TGTGCCAGCAGCTCGGGACTGCCGTATAGAAACATTCAGTACTTC.

V usage is TRBV5-6 and J usage is TRBJ1-2; TRBD1 matches at 9 bases. The CDR3 contains 14 residues. After removal of 3 bases from V and 7 bases from J, the junction contained 7 bases not matched to a gene. Germline values: CDR1 SGHDT, CDR2 YYEEEE. CDR3 in amino acids: CASSWDRVYSGYTF. The CDR3 nucleotides read TGTGCCAGCAGCTGGGACAGGGTCTACAGTGGCTACACCTTC. The whole variable domain, remainder taken from reference TRBV5-6 and TRBJ1-2, is DAGVTQSPTHLIKTRGQQVTLRCSPKSGHDTVSWYQQALGQGPQFIFQYYEEEERQRGNFPDRFSGHQFPNYSSELNVNALLLGDSALYLCASSWDRVYSGYTFGSGTRLTVV.

The J gene is TRBJ2-1, the V gene TRBV5-1, with 13 bases identical to TRBD2. J gave up 6 bases and V 3 bases, and 12 bases lay outside the gene matches. The V gene's germline CDR1 is SGHRS and CDR2 YFSETQ. CDR3 length: 18 amino acids. Here the CDR3 DNA reads TGCGCCAGCAGCTCCCTGCCCTCGACTAGCGGGGGGATCAATGAGCAGTTCTTC. Translating gives CASSSLPSTSGGINEQFF.

This clone came up a few times. The chain couples TRBV11-1 to TRBJ2-3; unclear D gene. Germline-derived CDR1 and CDR2 are SGHAT and FQDESV (reference sequence). The CDR3 runs 12 residues. V gave up 5 bases and J gave up 10 bases, with 13 bases separating them. The CDR3 DNA follows: TGTGCCAGCAGCATAAGTAGTCAGGCGCAGTATTTT. Residues: CASSISSQAQYF. The full variable domain, with the rest looked up from reference TRBV11-1 and TRBJ2-3, is EAEVAQSPRYKITEKSQAVAFWCDPISGHATLYWYRQILGQGPELLVQFQDESVVDDSQLPKDRFSAERLKGVDSTLKIQPAELGDSAMYLCASSISSQAQYFGPGTRLTVL.

The genes are TRBV6-1 and TRBJ1-6; D is perhaps TRBD1 (6 bases). The CDR3 runs to 14 residues. Trimming left V 5 bases short and J 7 bases short, with 12 bases between. CDR1 is MNHNS, CDR2 SASEGT, per germline. The CDR3 here is CASSSTGYNSPLHF. The CDR3, as DNA: TGTGCCAGCAGTTCCACAGGGTACAATTCACCCCTCCACTTT.

The J gene is TRBJ2-7, the V gene TRBV6-5; TRBD1 matches 7 bases. Germline V gene sequence: CDR1 MNHEY, CDR2 SVGAGI. V shed 5 bases, J shed 2 bases, and the junction held 6 bases outside the gene matches. CDR3 length: 14 residues. The CDR3 DNA reads TGTGCCAGCAGTGCGGACAGGTTTCCCTACGAGCAGTACTTC. Translating it yields CASSADRFPYEQYF.